These T cell receptor beta chains were read from a single sample in a study of blood T cell repertoires in COVID-19. Assay used: immunoSEQ multiplex PCR; TCRdb lists only in-frame clones, some missing. The repertoire includes under 400,000 clones, over 75% of them detected once, and roughly 2% sits in the top ten. The sequenced material came from PBMCs or T cells enriched from blood (not recorded which). These TCRs come from a middle-aged man in a cohort exposed to, infected with or recovered from COVID-19 (not recorded which). CDR3s include the opening cysteine and the closing phenylalanine or tryptophan. Fields, in order: V gene, clone size, CDR3 protein. Only part of the rows carry a size: once, few, many, or a class if the clone is expanded.

v_call: TRBV30
clone_size: .
cdr3_aa: CAWSVPPRLAGAYEQYF

v_call: TRBV7-9
clone_size: few
cdr3_aa: CASRASSGTYEQYF

v_call: TRBV19
clone_size: .
cdr3_aa: CASSQGDLAKNIQYF

v_call: TRBV5-1
clone_size: .
cdr3_aa: CASSRVSGANVLTF

v_call: TRBV7-2
clone_size: .
cdr3_aa: CASSSRVQETQYF

v_call: TRBV6-1
clone_size: .
cdr3_aa: CASSEGSGYQPQHF

v_call: TRBV28
clone_size: once
cdr3_aa: CASKRGINFYEQYF

v_call: TRBV30
clone_size: many
cdr3_aa: CAWSVNRAGELFF

v_call: TRBV28
clone_size: .
cdr3_aa: CASSLRTEAFF

v_call: TRBV7-9
clone_size: .
cdr3_aa: CASSLATGKGTEAFF

v_call: TRBV18
clone_size: .
cdr3_aa: CASSPDGRGVLRPQHF

v_call: TRBV29-1
clone_size: .
cdr3_aa: CSVDEGGNTIYF

v_call: TRBV28
clone_size: .
cdr3_aa: CASSLTVPNTEAFF

v_call: TRBV28
clone_size: .
cdr3_aa: CASSTTGGADEQYF

v_call: TRBV28
clone_size: .
cdr3_aa: CASSPPGSGGQETQYF

v_call: TRBV5-1
clone_size: .
cdr3_aa: CASSLAPSGGYKETQYF

v_call: TRBV4-1
clone_size: .
cdr3_aa: CASSVTSVSTNEKLFF

v_call: TRBV19
clone_size: .
cdr3_aa: CASSARQGRESPLHF

v_call: TRBV6-5
clone_size: .
cdr3_aa: CASKYTRVIHGGYTF

v_call: TRBV7-9
clone_size: .
cdr3_aa: CASSKDGYGYTF

v_call: TRBV6-6
clone_size: few
cdr3_aa: CATGQGIRNTEAFF

v_call: TRBV13
clone_size: few
cdr3_aa: CASSLVFGRQGPTEAFF

v_call: TRBV30
clone_size: .
cdr3_aa: CAWSPLSKDRAREQYF

v_call: TRBV14
clone_size: .
cdr3_aa: CASSQFSGVETQYF

v_call: TRBV5-1
clone_size: .
cdr3_aa: CASSLQDREGGELFF

v_call: TRBV2
clone_size: .
cdr3_aa: CASSEVQGQETQYF

v_call: TRBV3-1/TRBV3-2
clone_size: .
cdr3_aa: CASSPTGDQPQHF

v_call: TRBV5-1
clone_size: .
cdr3_aa: CASSLDRAGDTGELFF